Shown below are 19 T cell receptor beta chains from a single sample sequenced in a study of STAT5B mutations in CD4+ large granular lymphocyte leukemia. TCRdb's table, derived via immunoSEQ multiplex PCR, lists solely in-frame clones and lacks some. The sample shows around 26,000 clones, roughly 69% of them seen only once. The sequencing sample was made of CD4+ T cells from blood buffy coats. Receptor source: a human donor in good health.

The rearrangement uses TRBV11-2 and TRBJ2-2, with TRBD2 as a possible D gene (6 bases). Germline CDR1 and CDR2: SGHAT and FQNNGV. CDR3 size: 16 residues. V was clipped by 5 bases and J by 4 bases, with 17 bases between them. The CDR3 region has the DNA TGTGCCAGCAGCCGACGGAGGGAGAGTGTCACCGGGGAGCTGTTTTTT. Protein: CASSRRRESVTGELFF.

V gene TRBV6-1 combines with J gene TRBJ1-1; D perhaps matches TRBD1 (5 bases). Trimming took 4 bases from V and 5 from J, leaving 11 bases between them. Germline V gene lookup returns CDR1 MNHNS and CDR2 SASEGT. The CDR3 runs 13 residues. CDR3 sequence (DNA): TGTGCCAGCAGTGGGGACCTGGGAACTGAAGCTTTCTTT. This gives the protein CASSGDLGTEAFF.

This clone showed up just once. The chain combines TRBV9 with TRBJ2-1, with D unclear. The CDR3 covers 16 residues. V lost 0 bases and J lost 4, with 14 bases in between. CDR1 and CDR2 (germline): SGDLS, YYNGEE. CDR3 bases: TGTGCCAGCAGCGTAGGGATCGGCGAAGGGTACAATGAGCAGTTCTTC. Its translation: CASSVGIGEGYNEQFF.

The chain couples TRBV7-2 to TRBJ2-7, with 8 positions matching TRBD1. The CDR3 has 14 amino acids. J was trimmed by 4 bases and V by 5 bases; bases with no gene match: 7. Germline-derived CDR1 and CDR2 are SGHTA and FQGNSA. The CDR3 DNA reads as TGTGCCAGCAGCCCCCGGGACAGGTGGTACGAGCAGTACTTC. Translating gives CASSPRDRWYEQYF.

The chain joins TRBV11-2 to TRBJ2-3; 8 nucleotides match TRBD1. Germline CDR1 SGHAT, CDR2 FQNNGV. The CDR3 is 15 residues long. The V gene end was trimmed by 5 bases and the J gene end by 2 bases; junction bases not matched to a gene: 6. The chain's CDR3 is CASSGGQGHTDTQYF. CDR3 in DNA: TGTGCCAGCAGCGGTGGACAGGGACACACAGATACGCAGTATTTT.

The chain employs TRBV7-2 and TRBJ1-1; 10 bases fit TRBD1. Unmatched junction bases numbered 12, after V lost 5 bases and J lost 0 bases. CDR1 and CDR2 (germline): SGHTA, FQGNSA. The CDR3 spans 18 residues. The CDR3 here is CASSLRGGTGALNTEAFF. The CDR3 DNA sequence: TGTGCCAGCAGCCTAAGGGGCGGGACAGGGGCTCTGAACACTGAAGCTTTCTTT.

This chain's CDR3 is CASSEGTGSNTEAFF. For the CDR3, the DNA is TGTGCCAGCAGCGAAGGGACAGGTTCGAACACTGAAGCTTTCTTT. This sequence joins TRBV9 and TRBJ1-1; 8 nucleotides agree with TRBD1. Germline values: CDR1 SGDLS, CDR2 YYNGEE. The CDR3 spans 15 residues. Trimming took 3 bases from V and 1 from J; bases not matched to a gene: 5. The complete variable domain, with remaining parts taken from reference TRBV9 and TRBJ1-1, reads DSGVTQTPKHLITATGQRVTLRCSPRSGDLSVYWYQQSLDQGLQFLIQYYNGEERAKGNILERFSAQQFPDLHSELNLSSLELGDSALYFCASSEGTGSNTEAFFGQGTRLTVV.

This clone was counted only a few times. V is TRBV10-1 and J is TRBJ2-7; 10 bases align to TRBD1. This CDR3 has 13 amino acids. V lost 7 bases and J lost 7; bases outside the gene matches: 7. CDR1 and CDR2 (germline): WNHNN, SYGVQD (reference sequence). This chain's CDR3 is CASNPGTGAEQYF. CDR3 coding DNA: TGCGCCAGCAACCCCGGGACAGGGGCAGAGCAGTACTTC.

The chain uses TRBV5-1 and TRBJ2-5, with TRBD1 identical over 7 bases. The end of the DNA fits TRBJ2-7 better, so the J call may be wrong. Germline values: CDR1 SGHRS, CDR2 YFSETQ. The CDR3 is made up of 13 amino acids. The CDR3 spells CASSFDRAYEQYF. CDR3 bases: TGCGCCAGCAGCTTCGACAGGGCCTACGAGCAGTACTTC.

In its sample, this clone was seen a few times. The chain couples TRBV6-5 to TRBJ2-6; unclear D gene. Trimming took 8 bases from V and 0 from J, leaving 11 bases between them. Per the germline V gene, CDR1 is MNHEY and CDR2 is SVGAGI. The CDR3 is 15 residues long. The DNA for the CDR3 is TGTGCCAGCTCAAGAGACGGCTCTGGGGCCAACGTCCTGACTTTC. It encodes CASSRDGSGANVLTF.

The chain couples TRBV28 to TRBJ1-5; TRBD1 matches 10 bases. Germline lookup yields CDR1 MDHEN and CDR2 SYDVKM. CDR3 length: 17 amino acids. Trimming removed 6 bases from V and 2 bases from J; junction bases left unmatched: 10. CDR3 in DNA: TGTGCCAGCAGGCCCCGACAGGGGGCGATGGGCAATCAGCCCCAGCATTTT. Amino acid sequence: CASRPRQGAMGNQPQHF. Together with reference TRBV28 and TRBJ1-5, the CDR3 gives the full variable domain: DVKVTQSSRYLVKRTGEKVFLECVQDMDHENMFWYRQDPGLGLRLIYFSYDVKMKEKGDIPEGYSVSREKKERFSLILESASTNQTSMYLCASRPRQGAMGNQPQHFGDGTRLSIL.

The chain has TRBV5-6 and TRBJ1-6; D is perhaps TRBD1 (5 bases). Germline CDR1 is SGHDT and CDR2 is YYEEEE. Trimming cost V 4 bases and J 7 bases, with 12 bases left between them. The CDR3 is made up of 14 amino acids. CDR3 bases: TGTGCCAGCAGCATGGCAGGGCTGAATTCACCCCTCCACTTT. Encoded protein: CASSMAGLNSPLHF.

The chain uses TRBV27 and TRBJ1-1; D might be TRBD1 (6 bases). V dropped 5 bases and J dropped 6 bases, with 16 bases sitting between them. The CDR3 is 14 amino acids. Germline V gene data show CDR1 as MNHEY and CDR2 as SMNVEV (reference sequence). The CDR3 loop is CASSQTGSKAEAFF. The CDR3 DNA reads as TGTGCCAGCAGTCAAACAGGGAGTAAGGCTGAAGCTTTCTTT.

The CDR3 bases are TGTGCCAGCAGTGACTTAGGACAGGGCGGCACCGGGGAGCTGTTTTTT. Translated, it gives CASSDLGQGGTGELFF. The chain employs TRBV6-4 and TRBJ2-2; 8 bases align to TRBD1. V lost 1 base to trimming and J lost 4 bases; unmatched junction nucleotides: 5. The CDR3 extends over 16 amino acids. Germline V gives CDR1 MRHNA, CDR2 SNTAGT.

This clone was counted between two and nine times. The CDR3 sequence: CASSSGTGVTEAFF. CDR3 coding DNA: TGCGCCAGCAGCTCCGGGACAGGGGTCACTGAAGCTTTCTTT. The chain carries TRBV5-1 and TRBJ1-1; 10 bases align to TRBD1. This CDR3 contains 14 residues. The germline CDR1 and CDR2 sequences are SGHRS and YFSETQ. V lost 3 bases and J lost 4; bases outside the gene matches: 3.

The rearrangement links TRBV7-8 to TRBJ2-5; possibly TRBD1 for D (6 bases). Matching the DNA end better, TRBJ2-7 makes the J call doubtful. Germline V gives CDR1 SGHVS, CDR2 FQNEAQ. This CDR3 comprises 15 residues. CDR3: CASSLLMTGVYEQYF. The CDR3 DNA reads TGTGCCAGCAGCTTACTAATGACAGGAGTCTACGAGCAGTACTTC.

This sequence joins TRBV6-1 and TRBJ2-6; D remains unclear. V was clipped by 7 bases and J by 0 bases, with 10 bases between them. Germline loops: CDR1 MNHNS, CDR2 SASEGT. The CDR3 contains 15 residues. The CDR3 DNA is TGTGCCAGCATCCTGGCCCACTCTGGGGCCAACGTCCTGACTTTC. This translates into CASILAHSGANVLTF.

The rearrangement links TRBV28 to TRBJ2-3; the D call may be TRBD1 or TRBD2 (6 bases each). V gave up 6 bases and J gave up 3 bases, with 16 bases separating them. The CDR3 extends over 15 amino acids. Germline V CDR1 and CDR2: MDHEN, SYDVKM. The CDR3 spells CASSLVGGWTDTQYF. CDR3 DNA: TGTGCCAGCAGCCTCGTGGGGGGCTGGACAGATACGCAGTATTTT.

This chain joins TRBV13 and TRBJ2-7, with D unresolved. The V gene lost 2 bases and the J gene lost 4 bases, with 9 bases spanning the gap. This CDR3 has 13 residues. The germline V gene has CDR1 PRHDT and CDR2 FYEKMQ (reference sequence). The CDR3 DNA reads TGTGCCAGCAGCTTAAATCTAGTTTACGAGCAGTACTTC. Residues: CASSLNLVYEQYF.